These 15 T cell receptor beta chains were all obtained from the same sample, sequenced in a study of cytomegalovirus exposure and HLA in healthy donors. Primers for the PCR totalled 60 Vbeta and 13 Jbeta. TCRdb's copy holds only in-frame clones and misses some; the assay was immunoSEQ multiplex PCR. The table records 150,000 to 200,000 clones, 75% to 85% of them present only once. The sequencing input was PBMCs. The receptors were sampled from a man between 18 and 29 years old in good health and CMV-seronegative.

This clone was seen only once. This rearrangement joins TRBV5-4 to TRBJ2-5; the match to TRBD1 covers 10 bases. Judging by the DNA end, TRBJ2-7 fits better; the J call may be wrong. The CDR3 extends over 14 amino acids. Germline V gene lookup returns CDR1 SGHNT and CDR2 YYREEE (reference sequence). CDR3 coding DNA: TGTGCCAGCAGCATCCAGACAGGGGGCCGCGAGCAGTACTTC. Amino acids: CASSIQTGGREQYF.

The chain employs TRBV7-2 and TRBJ1-4; TRBD1 agrees at 7 bases. This CDR3 region has 17 residues. The germline CDR1 and CDR2 sequences are SGHTA and FQGNSA. The V and J ends lost 1 base and 7 bases, in that order; junction bases with no gene match: 12. The CDR3 DNA reads TGTGCCAGCAGCTTAGACCCCCCGACAGGGATGTTTGAAAAACTGTTTTTT. Its protein product is CASSLDPPTGMFEKLFF.

This clone was detected many times. The genes are TRBV6-4 and TRBJ1-2, with 7 bases matching TRBD1. CDR1 and CDR2 from the germline V gene are MRHNA and SNTAGT. There are 16 residues in the CDR3. The V and J ends lost 6 bases and 6 bases, in that order; junction bases with no gene match: 16. The CDR3 protein is CASSPNEEGARNGYTF. Written as DNA, the CDR3 is TGTGCCAGCAGCCCAAATGAGGAGGGGGCGCGAAATGGCTACACCTTC.

The CDR3 nucleotides are TGTGCCAGCAGTTTTTGGGGAACAGGAGAAAAACTGTTTTTT. Its protein is CASSFWGTGEKLFF. The V and J genes are TRBV27 and TRBJ1-4, with D possibly TRBD1 on 5 matching bases. Germline CDR1 is MNHEY and CDR2 is SMNVEV (reference sequence). V was clipped by 3 bases and J by 8 bases, with 13 bases between them. The CDR3 has 14 amino acids.

The V and J genes are TRBV6-1 and TRBJ1-5; D call uncertain. The CDR3 has 15 amino acids. Per germline, CDR1 MNHNS and CDR2 SASEGT. Trimming cost V 2 bases and J 1 base, with 9 bases left between them. CDR3: CASSERDTSNQPQHF. In nucleotides, the CDR3 is TGTGCCAGCAGTGAAAGAGACACAAGCAATCAGCCCCAGCATTTT.

A note on this clone: The junction shows a germline mismatch at one end, possibly a read error. This chain links TRBV5-4 with TRBJ2-7, with 11 nucleotides matching TRBD1. The CDR3 sequence is 17 residues long. The germline CDR1 and CDR2 sequences are SGHNT and YYREEE (reference sequence). CDR3 sequence (DNA): TGCGCCAGCAGCCACGCCCCCCAGGGACAGGGGGGTCCCGAGCAGTACTTC. Protein sequence: CASSHAPQGQGGPEQYF.

This clone was counted only a few times. The chain has TRBV7-9 and TRBJ1-1; D perhaps matches TRBD1 (5 bases). CDR3 length: 13 residues. Germline CDR1 SEHNR, CDR2 FQNEAQ (reference sequence). V lost 2 bases and J lost 6, with 10 bases in between. CDR3 in DNA: TGTGCCAGCAGCTTACAGGGTAGGGCTGAAGCTTTCTTT. This translates into CASSLQGRAEAFF.

V and J are TRBV4-3 and TRBJ2-7; D not certain. The CDR3 has 13 residues. Germline lookup yields CDR1 LGHNA and CDR2 YSLEER. Trimming took off 0 bases at V and 5 bases at J, with 8 bases between the two ends. The CDR3 region has the DNA TGCGCCAGCAGCCAAGAACAGTCCCACGAGCAGTACTTC. Translated, it gives CASSQEQSHEQYF.

The chain carries TRBV27 and TRBJ2-7; TRBD2 agrees at 14 bases. CDR1 and CDR2 from the germline V gene are MNHEY and SMNVEV (reference sequence). The V and J ends lost 6 bases and 6 bases, in that order; junction bases with no gene match: 4. The CDR3 runs to 14 residues. Here the CDR3 reads CASSPGLAGAEQYF. Here the CDR3 DNA reads TGTGCCAGCAGCCCGGGACTAGCGGGAGCCGAGCAGTACTTC.

This clone was recorded a few times. The chain recombines TRBV27 with TRBJ2-1, with TRBD2 matching over 12 bases. J lost 6 bases, V lost 1 base, and 4 bases had no gene match. Looked up from germline, CDR1 is MNHEY and CDR2 is SMNVEV (reference sequence). This CDR3 has 16 amino acids. CDR3: CASSLLASGRGNEQFF. In DNA, the CDR3 is TGTGCCAGCAGTTTATTGGCTAGCGGGAGGGGCAATGAGCAGTTCTTC.

In its sample, this clone was seen a few times. The gene calls are TRBV2 and TRBJ2-1; maybe TRBD1 (5 bases). V was shortened by 7 bases and J by 2 bases, with 12 bases between the two germline ends. Looked up from germline, CDR1 is SNHLY and CDR2 is FYNNEI. This CDR3 contains 14 residues. The CDR3 sequence: CASIQGPTYNEQFF. CDR3 sequence (DNA): TGTGCCAGCATCCAGGGTCCAACCTACAATGAGCAGTTCTTC.

The rearrangement uses TRBV6-5 and TRBJ2-3; D is perhaps TRBD2 (5 bases). The CDR3 consists of 15 residues. With 0 bases removed from V and 1 base from J, the gap between germline ends came to 8 bases. Germline CDR1 is MNHEY and CDR2 is SVGAGI. CDR3: CASSYSFSGTDTQYF. The CDR3 DNA reads TGTGCCAGCAGTTACTCGTTTAGCGGCACAGATACGCAGTATTTT.

This clone was detected a few times. The gene calls are TRBV19 and TRBJ1-6, with 7 bases lining up with TRBD1. Germline V gene lookup returns CDR1 LNHDA and CDR2 SQIVND (reference sequence). Losses at the gene ends were 4 bases for V and 9 bases for J; bases not matched to a gene: 9. The CDR3 is 15 residues long. The CDR3 is CASSTTGTMTSPLHF. In DNA form, the CDR3 reads TGTGCCAGTAGTACGACAGGGACGATGACTTCACCCCTCCACTTT.

The chain links TRBV13 to TRBJ2-3, with D hard to call. The CDR3 runs 12 residues. Trimming took off 1 base at V and 8 bases at J, with 7 bases between the two ends. Germline CDR1 is PRHDT and CDR2 is FYEKMQ (reference sequence). The CDR3 nucleotides read TGTGCCAGCAGCTTAGATCCTACTACGCAGTATTTT. Translation: CASSLDPTTQYF.

The rearrangement links TRBV2 to TRBJ2-6; TRBD2 matches 7 bases. V was pared by 4 bases and J by 0 bases, with 9 bases of the junction left unmatched. This CDR3 has 18 amino acids. Germline CDR1 SNHLY, CDR2 FYNNEI. CDR3 in amino acids: CASSGGASGYSGANVLTF. CDR3 sequence (DNA): TGTGCCAGCAGTGGTGGGGCTAGCGGTTACTCTGGGGCCAACGTCCTGACTTTC.